One sample yielded the 17 T cell receptor beta chains listed below, sequenced in a study of blood T cell repertoires in COVID-19. Here immunoSEQ multiplex PCR was the method, and the copy in TCRdb shows in-frame clones only, minus some. The table lists 97,000 or so clones, about nine tenths of them singletons. Sequenced sample: peripheral blood. The receptors were sampled from a man aged 55 to 70 with acute or convalescent COVID-19.

This chain joins TRBV10-3 and TRBJ2-1, with TRBD1 matching over 7 bases. Trimming at V came to 10 bases and at J to 6 bases, leaving 9 bases not matched to a gene. The CDR3 runs 13 residues. Germline CDR1 and CDR2: ENHRY and SYGVKD. The CDR3 sequence: CATLGQDLNEQFF. CDR3 in DNA: TGTGCCACCCTAGGACAGGACCTCAATGAGCAGTTCTTC.

This clone was seen only once. CDR3 coding DNA: TGTGCCAGCTCTCGCTCGACAGGGCAAAAGACTGAAGCTTTCTTT. The encoded protein is CASSRSTGQKTEAFF. V and J are TRBV18 and TRBJ1-1, with 7 bases lining up with TRBD1. The CDR3 is 15 amino acids. Germline V gives CDR1 KGHSH, CDR2 LQKENI. Losses at the gene ends were 6 bases for V and 5 bases for J; bases not matched to a gene: 12.

The CDR3 region is CASSQGGDRGFYQPQHF. Written as DNA, the CDR3 is TGCGCCAGCAGCCAAGGTGGCGACAGGGGGTTTTATCAGCCCCAGCATTTT. The V call is TRBV4-1, the J call TRBJ1-5, with 9 bases matching TRBD1. The length of the CDR3 is 17 residues. The trim removed 1 base at V and 5 bases at J, leaving 9 bases unmatched. Germline V gene sequence: CDR1 MGHRA, CDR2 YSYEKL.

Of note for this clone: Other DNA sequences within the sample encode an identical CDR3. The genes are TRBV6-5 and TRBJ1-2; 11 bases agree with TRBD1. There are 15 residues in the CDR3. V shed 6 bases, J shed 2 bases, and the junction held 5 bases outside the gene matches. Germline V gene lookup returns CDR1 MNHEY and CDR2 SVGAGI. The CDR3 DNA sequence: TGTGCCAGCAGCTCTAGGACAGGGGGCAACTATGGCTACACCTTC. It translates to CASSSRTGGNYGYTF.

The chain joins TRBV10-3 to TRBJ2-3; TRBD2 might be the D (7 bases). V was cut by 3 bases and J by 2 bases, with 12 bases left in between. Per the germline V gene, CDR1 is ENHRY and CDR2 is SYGVKD. The CDR3 sequence is 15 residues long. The CDR3 nucleotides are TGTGCCATCAGTGAAGGGCGGGGGCCCACAGATACGCAGTATTTT. Its translation: CAISEGRGPTDTQYF.

The chain joins TRBV7-2 to TRBJ1-2, with 8 positions matching TRBD1. In germline, CDR1 is SGHTA, CDR2 FQGNSA. The CDR3 loop spans 14 amino acids. The J segment lost 6 bases and the V segment lost 5 bases, leaving 8 bases of the junction unmatched. The CDR3 region has the DNA TGTGCCAGCAGCAAGACAGGGGTGGTGGATGGCTACACCTTC. Its protein product is CASSKTGVVDGYTF.

The rearrangement links TRBV3-1 (or the pseudogene TRBV3-2) to TRBJ1-2; the D is unclear. Germline values: CDR1 LGHDT, CDR2 YNNKEL (reference sequence). CDR3 length equals 14 residues. V lost 2 bases and J lost 8, with 15 bases in between. CDR3 sequence (DNA): TGTGCCAGCAGCCAAAGGTGGCTTTCGGAGGGCTACACCTTC. Its protein is CASSQRWLSEGYTF.

The CDR3 DNA sequence: TGTGCCTGGAGTAGGACTAGCGGGGGCCGGGGGGGAGAGACCCAGTACTTC. Translation: CAWSRTSGGRGGETQYF. The V call is TRBV30, the J call TRBJ2-5; 13 positions match TRBD2. V lost 2 bases to trimming and J lost 4 bases; unmatched junction nucleotides: 10. This CDR3 has 17 amino acids. Germline V gene lookup returns CDR1 GTSNPN and CDR2 SVGIG (reference sequence).

This chain connects TRBV2 to TRBJ1-5; no clear D gene. The CDR3 spans 13 residues. The germline V gene encodes CDR1 SNHLY and CDR2 FYNNEI. Between the trimmed V and J ends, which lost 3 bases and 7 bases, there was a span of 10 bases. The CDR3 here is CASSDSSNQPQHF. CDR3 DNA sequence: TGTGCCAGCAGTGACAGTTCGAACCAGCCCCAGCATTTT.

The chain links TRBV5-1 to TRBJ2-1; the match to TRBD2 covers 9 bases. The CDR3 runs to 16 residues. V trimming: 4 bases; J trimming: 1 base; junction bases outside the gene matches: 6. CDR1 and CDR2 from the germline V gene are SGHRS and YFSETQ. In DNA form, the CDR3 reads TGCGCCAGCAGCGCAGCGGGGGGTTCTTCCTACAATGAGCAGTTCTTC. Amino acid sequence: CASSAAGGSSYNEQFF. The whole variable domain, remainder taken from reference TRBV5-1 and TRBJ2-1, is KAGVTQTPRYLIKTRGQQVTLSCSPISGHRSVSWYQQTPGQGLQFLFEYFSETQRNKGNFPGRFSGRQFSNSRSEMNVSTLELGDSALYLCASSAAGGSSYNEQFFGPGTRLTVL.

The count of this clone is one. This chain connects TRBV7-8 to TRBJ2-3, with a tentative D call TRBD1 (6 bases). V lost 1 base to trimming and J lost 4 bases, with 9 bases between them. CDR1 and CDR2 (germline): SGHVS, FQNEAQ. The CDR3 is 14 amino acids. The CDR3 loop reads CASSLVGGPDTQYF. The CDR3 region has the DNA TGTGCCAGCAGCTTAGTAGGGGGTCCAGATACGCAGTATTTT. Drawing the rest from reference TRBV7-8 and TRBJ2-3, the complete variable domain is GAGVSQSPRYKVAKRGQDVALRCDPISGHVSLFWYQQALGQGPEFLTYFQNEAQLDKSGLPSDRFFAERPEGSVSTLKIQRTQQEDSAVYLCASSLVGGPDTQYFGPGTRLTVL.

This chain links TRBV29-1 with TRBJ2-1, with 8 bases matching TRBD1. Per the germline V gene, CDR1 is SQVTM and CDR2 is ANQGSEA. The CDR3 is 13 residues long. V lost 4 bases to trimming and J lost 7 bases; unmatched junction nucleotides: 6. CDR3: CSVGLTGANEQFF. Written as DNA, the CDR3 is TGCAGCGTTGGCTTGACAGGGGCTAATGAGCAGTTCTTC.

This clone was seen just once. This rearrangement joins TRBV7-8 to TRBJ1-1, with D possibly matching TRBD1 (6 bases). Germline CDR1 and CDR2: SGHVS and FQNEAQ. V gave up 0 bases and J gave up 2 bases, with 7 bases separating them. This CDR3 spans 14 amino acids. The CDR3 coding sequence is TGTGCCAGCAGCTTAGCGGGACACAACACTGAAGCTTTCTTT. Its translation is CASSLAGHNTEAFF. Looking up the rest from reference TRBV7-8 and TRBJ1-1 gives the full variable domain: GAGVSQSPRYKVAKRGQDVALRCDPISGHVSLFWYQQALGQGPEFLTYFQNEAQLDKSGLPSDRFFAERPEGSVSTLKIQRTQQEDSAVYLCASSLAGHNTEAFFGQGTRLTVV.

The V gene is TRBV7-8, the J gene TRBJ1-2; D gene unclear. The CDR3 runs 13 residues. Germline V CDR1 and CDR2: SGHVS, FQNEAQ. Trimming stripped 2 bases from V and 7 bases from J, with 11 bases between. CDR3 sequence reads: CASSLQSEGGYTF. DNA of the CDR3: TGTGCCAGCAGCTTACAAAGCGAGGGTGGCTACACCTTC.

The chain carries TRBV19 and TRBJ1-1, with a tentative D call TRBD1 (5 bases). With 7 bases removed from V and 6 bases from J, the gap between germline ends came to 6 bases. The CDR3 is 10 amino acids. The V gene's germline CDR1 is LNHDA and CDR2 SQIVND (reference sequence). The CDR3: CASMGPEAFF. DNA of the CDR3: TGTGCCAGTATGGGGCCTGAAGCTTTCTTT.

The gene calls are TRBV5-1 and TRBJ2-2; D is possibly TRBD1 (6 bases). The CDR3 loop spans 16 amino acids. Trimming shortened V by 0 bases and J by 2 bases, and 11 bases separated the two germline ends. Germline V gene sequence: CDR1 SGHRS, CDR2 YFSETQ. The CDR3 DNA follows: TGCGCCAGCAGCTTGGTTGGGGGCCCTAACACCGGGGAGCTGTTTTTT. Translating it yields CASSLVGGPNTGELFF. The full variable domain, with the rest looked up from reference TRBV5-1 and TRBJ2-2, is KAGVTQTPRYLIKTRGQQVTLSCSPISGHRSVSWYQQTPGQGLQFLFEYFSETQRNKGNFPGRFSGRQFSNSRSEMNVSTLELGDSALYLCASSLVGGPNTGELFFGEGSRLTVL.

The rearrangement links TRBV5-1 to TRBJ1-2, with 9 nucleotides matching TRBD1. The CDR3 covers 15 residues. Germline V gives CDR1 SGHRS, CDR2 YFSETQ. The junction had 6 bases not matched to a gene; V was cut back by 4 bases and J by 2 bases. CDR3 nucleotides: TGCGCCAGCAGCGTTGGTGGGACAGGGAACTATGGCTACACCTTC. Its protein is CASSVGGTGNYGYTF. Using reference TRBV5-1 and TRBJ1-2 for the parts outside the CDR3, the full variable domain is KAGVTQTPRYLIKTRGQQVTLSCSPISGHRSVSWYQQTPGQGLQFLFEYFSETQRNKGNFPGRFSGRQFSNSRSEMNVSTLELGDSALYLCASSVGGTGNYGYTFGSGTRLTVV.